This TCR beta chain was observed in a study of blood T cell repertoires in COVID-19. In germline, CDR1 is SGHRS, CDR2 YFSETQ. The CDR3 runs to 16 residues. Trimming took 2 bases from V and 1 from J; bases not matched to a gene: 6. Clones were read by immunoSEQ multiplex PCR, and TCRdb kept only the in-frame ones, dropping some. Here the sample spans around 300,000 clones, 87% being singletons. The sequencing input was peripheral blood. This TCR came from a man younger than 30 with active or convalescent COVID-19. The chain uses TRBV5-1 and TRBJ1-5; 7 bases fit TRBD1. The CDR3 here is CASSLTGDSSNQPQHF. CDR3 in DNA: TGCGCCAGCAGCTTAACAGGGGACAGCAGCAATCAGCCCCAGCATTTT.